A single sample is the source of the 23 T cell receptor beta chains below, sequenced in a study of graft-versus-host responses after intestinal transplantation. Method: immunoSEQ multiplex PCR; TCRdb's copy keeps in-frame clones and lacks some. The data hold 9,500 to 10,000 clones, with 25% to 30% observed a single time. Responders labeled with CFSE (roughly 200,000) were plated with roughly 200,000 irradiated, violet-dye-labeled stimulators. This sample comprised alloreactive CD8+ T cells from a mixed lymphocyte reaction culture, obtained before intestinal transplant. Regarding subset: CFSE-low proliferating T cells sorted from approximately 6-day pre-transplant mixed lymphocyte reaction (GvH or HvG direction). Source of these receptors: a human patient who received an intestinal transplant.

This clone has a handful of counts. CDR3: CASSLLGLAGPSTDTQYF. CDR3 coding DNA: TGTGCCAGCAGCTTGTTAGGACTAGCGGGGCCTAGCACAGATACGCAGTATTTT. This chain joins TRBV5-5 and TRBJ2-3; 12 nucleotides align to TRBD2. Unmatched junction bases numbered 6, after V lost 1 base and J lost 0 bases. In germline, CDR1 is SGHKS, CDR2 YYEKEE (reference sequence). CDR3 size: 18 residues.

In its sample, this clone was seen a few times. The rearrangement uses TRBV19 and TRBJ2-7; D might be TRBD1 (6 bases). CDR3 length: 14 residues. CDR1 and CDR2 from the germline V gene are LNHDA and SQIVND (reference sequence). Deletions cut 4 bases from V and 3 bases from J, with 13 bases between. Written as DNA, the CDR3 is TGTGCCAGTAGTACGGACAGAGAGAGCTACGAGCAGTACTTC. Translation: CASSTDRESYEQYF.

This clone is medium-sized within its sample. The chain recombines TRBV2 with TRBJ2-7; the D is unclear. Trimming removed 3 bases at V and 5 bases at J, with 11 bases between. The CDR3 extends over 13 amino acids. Germline-derived CDR1 and CDR2 are SNHLY and FYNNEI. The chain's CDR3 is CASSEGRPHEQYF. DNA of the CDR3: TGTGCCAGCAGTGAGGGCCGACCCCACGAGCAGTACTTC.

This clone was found a few times. The chain joins TRBV7-9 to TRBJ1-2; possible D gene TRBD1, 6 bases. This CDR3 comprises 15 residues. Trimming removed 4 bases at V and 4 bases at J, with 16 bases between. The germline V gene encodes CDR1 SEHNR and CDR2 FQNEAQ (reference sequence). CDR3: CASSSLQGMSYGYTF. DNA of the CDR3: TGTGCCAGCAGCTCCCTACAGGGTATGAGCTATGGCTACACCTTC. The complete variable domain, with remaining parts taken from reference TRBV7-9 and TRBJ1-2, reads DTGVSQNPRHKITKRGQNVTFRCDPISEHNRLYWYRQTLGQGPEFLTYFQNEAQLEKSRLLSDRFSAERPKGSFSTLEIQRTEQGDSAMYLCASSSLQGMSYGYTFGSGTRLTVV.

The chain is built from TRBV13 and TRBJ1-4; D ambiguous. Trimming took off 0 bases at V and 7 bases at J, with 15 bases between the two ends. CDR1 and CDR2 from the germline V gene are PRHDT and FYEKMQ (reference sequence). The CDR3 covers 16 residues. The CDR3 is CASSLGLRSVGEKLFF. The CDR3 bases are TGTGCCAGCAGCTTAGGCCTGAGGTCGGTCGGTGAAAAACTGTTTTTT.

The CDR3 reads CASSVAGFTEAFF. The CDR3 coding sequence is TGTGCCAGCAGTGTAGCGGGGTTCACTGAAGCTTTCTTT. The chain recombines TRBV6-6 with TRBJ1-1; no definite D call. The CDR3 loop spans 13 amino acids. CDR1 is MNHNY and CDR2 is SVGAGI in the germline V gene (reference sequence). The ends were cut back, 5 bases at V and 4 bases at J, with 11 bases in the middle.

By sample share, this clone is medium-sized. The same CDR3 arises from other DNA sequences in this sample as well. The V call is TRBV7-9, the J call TRBJ2-2; D uncertain. The CDR3 has 13 residues. CDR1 and CDR2 (germline): SEHNR, FQNEAQ (reference sequence). V lost 0 bases, J lost 5 bases, and 4 bases lay in between. CDR3 DNA sequence: TGTGCCAGCAGCTTAGCTCTGACCGGGGAGCTGTTTTTT. This gives the protein CASSLALTGELFF.

By sample fraction, this clone is medium-sized. V usage is TRBV7-9 and J usage is TRBJ2-3; 9 bases fit TRBD2. Losses at the gene ends were 3 bases for V and 5 bases for J; bases not matched to a gene: 9. Germline-derived CDR1 and CDR2 are SEHNR and FQNEAQ (reference sequence). This CDR3 spans 16 amino acids. In DNA, the CDR3 is TGTGCCAGCAGCTTCCAGGTAGCGGGGGTGGTAGATACGCAGTATTTT. Translated: CASSFQVAGVVDTQYF.

The sample holds a few counts of this clone. The genes are TRBV5-8 and TRBJ2-1; 9 bases fit TRBD2. The germline gives CDR1 SGHTS, CDR2 YDEGEE. Trimming at V came to 8 bases and at J to 5 bases, leaving 14 bases not matched to a gene. CDR3 length: 16 residues. This CDR3 reads CARKPLKGLAHNEQFF. DNA for the CDR3: TGTGCCAGGAAACCTCTCAAGGGACTAGCCCACAATGAGCAGTTCTTC.

V gene TRBV27 combines with J gene TRBJ2-7; the D gene is possibly TRBD1 (6 bases). V was shortened by 3 bases and J by 2 bases, with 11 bases between the two germline ends. Germline CDR1 reads MNHEY; CDR2 reads SMNVEV (reference sequence). CDR3 length: 14 residues. CDR3: CASSLGRGAYEQYF. The CDR3 DNA follows: TGTGCCAGCAGTTTGGGCAGGGGCGCCTACGAGCAGTACTTC.

This clone qualifies as medium-sized (0.01 to 0.1%). CDR3 amino acids: CASSHGGGNEQFF. CDR3 bases: TGTGCCAGCTCCCACGGCGGGGGGAATGAGCAGTTCTTC. The chain links TRBV18 to TRBJ2-1; 8 bases agree with TRBD2. Trimming cost V 6 bases and J 7 bases; bases outside gene matches: 5. Germline-derived CDR1 and CDR2 are KGHSH and LQKENI. The CDR3 is made up of 13 amino acids. Combining the CDR3 with reference TRBV18 and TRBJ2-1 gives the whole variable domain NAGVMQNPRHLVRRRGQEARLRCSPMKGHSHVYWYRQLPEEGLKFMVYLQKENIIDESGMPKERFSAEFPKEGPSILRIQQVVRGDSAAYFCASSHGGGNEQFFGPGTRLTVL.

By share, this clone counts as medium-sized. V and J are TRBV29-1 and TRBJ1-1; 11 nucleotides line up with TRBD1. This CDR3 has 14 amino acids. Trimming cost V 7 bases and J 2 bases; bases outside gene matches: 6. The germline V gene has CDR1 SQVTM and CDR2 ANQGSEA. This chain's CDR3 is CSAWDRGSNTEAFF. CDR3 bases: TGCAGCGCCTGGGACAGGGGGTCAAACACTGAAGCTTTCTTT. Filled out from reference TRBV29-1 and TRBJ1-1, the complete variable domain reads SAVISQKPSRDICQRGTSLTIQCQVDSQVTMMFWYRQQPGQSLTLIATANQGSEATYESGFVIDKFPISRPNLTFSTLTVSNMSPEDSSIYLCSAWDRGSNTEAFFGQGTRLTVV.

The J gene is TRBJ2-5, the V gene TRBV5-4; the D gene is possibly TRBD2 (5 bases). The V gene's germline CDR1 is SGHNT and CDR2 YYREEE (reference sequence). The CDR3 sequence is 18 residues long. Trimming removed 4 bases at V and 7 bases at J, with 29 bases between. CDR3 nucleotide sequence: TGTGCCAGCAGCATACCCCCACTGGGCGGGCACCAAGGAGGGACCCAGTACTTC. Its protein product is CASSIPPLGGHQGGTQYF.

The chain carries TRBV9 and TRBJ2-7, with a possible D match to TRBD1 (6 bases). The germline V gene has CDR1 SGDLS and CDR2 YYNGEE. Trimming stripped 3 bases from V and 3 bases from J, with 10 bases between. The CDR3 has 13 amino acids. CDR3 in amino acids: CASSEGGGYEQYF. CDR3 in DNA: TGTGCCAGCAGCGAAGGGGGTGGCTACGAGCAGTACTTC.

This clone appeared a few times. This chain joins TRBV9 and TRBJ2-7; 7 positions agree with TRBD2. CDR3 length: 15 amino acids. Trimming cost V 3 bases and J 2 bases; bases outside gene matches: 8. Germline CDR1 is SGDLS and CDR2 is YYNGEE. For the CDR3, the DNA is TGTGCCAGCAGCGCAGGTAGCGGGTTGGCCTACGAGCAGTACTTC. Translation gives CASSAGSGLAYEQYF.

This clone is classed as medium-sized. V gene TRBV7-9 combines with J gene TRBJ1-2; D perhaps matches TRBD1 (5 bases). Germline V gene sequence: CDR1 SEHNR, CDR2 FQNEAQ (reference sequence). V dropped 1 base and J dropped 0 bases, with 18 bases sitting between them. This CDR3 has 18 residues. CDR3 loop: CASSLGVAGLGSNYGYTF. CDR3 DNA: TGTGCCAGCAGCTTAGGTGTCGCAGGGTTGGGATCTAACTATGGCTACACCTTC.

This clone came up a few times. This chain joins TRBV27 and TRBJ2-1; weak D call: TRBD2 (6 bases). Deletions cut 6 bases from V and 6 bases from J, with 15 bases between. Germline CDR1 reads MNHEY; CDR2 reads SMNVEV (reference sequence). The length of the CDR3 is 14 residues. The DNA for the CDR3 is TGTGCCAGCAGCCCGATGGGACTTACCAATGAGCAGTTCTTC. This encodes CASSPMGLTNEQFF.

The chain has TRBV6-1 and TRBJ2-2, with D tentatively TRBD2 (5 bases). Trimming took off 10 bases at V and 4 bases at J, with 13 bases between the two ends. The CDR3 has 13 residues. Germline CDR1 and CDR2: MNHNS and SASEGT. The chain's CDR3 is CAIPGWATGELFF. CDR3 coding DNA: TGTGCCATTCCGGGGTGGGCCACCGGGGAGCTGTTTTTT.

Sample share makes this clone medium-sized (0.01 to 0.1%). This rearrangement joins TRBV25-1 to TRBJ1-1; 7 bases line up with TRBD1. CDR1 and CDR2 (germline): MGHDK, SYGVNS. This CDR3 is built from 15 residues. J lost 0 bases, V lost 6 bases, and 7 bases had no gene match. The CDR3 loop is CASRSTGALNTEAFF. Here the CDR3 DNA reads TGTGCCAGCAGATCCACAGGGGCTCTGAACACTGAAGCTTTCTTT.

This clone was detected only a few times. This chain links TRBV2 with TRBJ2-5; TRBD2 is a possible D gene (6 bases). CDR1 is SNHLY and CDR2 is FYNNEI in the germline V gene. CDR3 size: 16 residues. V shed 7 bases and J shed 5 bases, with 23 bases lying between them. This CDR3 is CASTEGASRMSETQYF. The CDR3 DNA reads TGTGCCAGCACGGAGGGTGCCTCACGAATGTCCGAGACCCAGTACTTC.

The chain recombines TRBV11-2 with TRBJ2-7, with TRBD2 matching 7 bases. V lost 3 bases, J lost 3 bases, and 11 bases stayed unmatched. The CDR3 is 16 amino acids. In germline, CDR1 is SGHAT, CDR2 FQNNGV. CDR3 sequence: CASSLIGGGTDYEQYF. CDR3 sequence (DNA): TGTGCCAGCAGCTTGATCGGCGGGGGTACCGACTACGAGCAGTACTTC.

The chain combines TRBV10-3 with TRBJ1-2, with D possibly matching TRBD1 (5 bases). The CDR3 covers 15 residues. Germline values: CDR1 ENHRY, CDR2 SYGVKD. The ends were cut back, 4 bases at V and 2 bases at J, with 14 bases in the middle. CDR3 protein: CAISAFGAANYGYTF. The CDR3 bases are TGTGCCATCAGTGCTTTTGGGGCGGCGAACTATGGCTACACCTTC.

By share, this clone counts as medium-sized (0.01 to 0.1%). V usage is TRBV15 and J usage is TRBJ1-4; D unclear. Germline loops: CDR1 LNHNV, CDR2 YYDKDF (reference sequence). The CDR3 extends over 16 amino acids. Between the trimmed V and J ends, which lost 6 bases and 5 bases, there was a span of 19 bases. CDR3 in amino acids: CATRAAFLGPNEKLFF. CDR3 DNA: TGTGCCACCAGAGCGGCCTTTCTTGGGCCAAATGAAAAACTGTTTTTT.